This entry describes one T cell receptor beta chain. Its antigen is not identified. The PCR had 60 Vbeta and 13 Jbeta primers. Assay used: immunoSEQ multiplex PCR; TCRdb lists only in-frame clones, some missing. The data show hundreds of thousands of clones, with 70% to 80% seen just once and 2.7% held by the top ten. This specimen comes from a study of cytomegalovirus exposure and HLA in healthy donors. The CDR3 loop spans 15 amino acids. Germline CDR1 reads WNHNN; CDR2 reads SYGVQD (reference sequence). V lost 4 bases, J lost 9 bases, and 6 bases stayed unmatched. Study-wide results and caveats: The study put 150 or so TCR beta chains on its list as cytomegalovirus-associated. Earlier analysis looked at TCR beta V segments, and most were productive about 87% or about 30% of the time.

The specimen was PBMCs. V and J are TRBV10-1 and TRBJ2-1; 13 bases fit TRBD2. The receptor comes from a woman aged 60-75 years in good health and CMV-seropositive. In nucleotides, the CDR3 is TGCGCCAGCAGTGTCTCACTAGCGGGAGGGGGTGAGCAGTTCTTC. This sequence encodes CASSVSLAGGGEQFF.